The entry that follows covers one T cell receptor (beta chain) sequence. What it binds is unknown. The data belong to a study of CD8 T cells in ankylosing spondylitis. The authors made TCR beta libraries by quantitative 5'-RACE with molecular barcodes. TCRdb re-called the 5' RACE reads through MiXCR, storing one row per CDR3 protein. This sample has 750,000 to 850,000 distinct CDR3 sequences, with 12% found just once. Overall study findings and caveats: Reportedly, disease-linked clones are significantly enriched in ankylosing spondylitis patients' matched synovial fluid. Relatively rare in peripheral blood, disease-linked clones were also CD8+. The study identified a TCR beta motif of eight highly homologous variants that appeared characteristic of ankylosing spondylitis blood.

Germline CDR1 and CDR2: DFQATT and SNEGSKA (reference sequence). Trimming shortened V by 0 bases and J by 6 bases, and 12 bases separated the two germline ends. The length of the CDR3 is 14 residues. The sample consisted of blood, either unsorted or a sorted T cell fraction (not recorded which). The chain has TRBV20-1 and TRBJ1-5; possible D gene TRBD1, 6 bases. The TCR was taken from a male donor with ankylosing spondylitis. The CDR3 sequence: CSAREGGPGQPQHF. The CDR3 nucleotides are TGCAGTGCTAGAGAGGGGGGCCCCGGTCAGCCCCAGCATTTT.